A selection of T cell receptor beta chains follows, all from one sample in a study of long-term antiretroviral therapy in people with HIV. Profiled with immunoSEQ multiplex PCR; TCRdb holds only in-frame clones, not every one. This table holds about 31,000 clones, 70% to 90% found once. The material was unsorted PBMCs, obtained 0.8 years before starting antiretroviral therapy. The source of these receptors is a man between 18 and 35 years old with HIV. CDR3s include the opening cysteine and the closing phenylalanine or tryptophan. A D gene is named only where the DNA matches it firmly. The size entry is marked missing in some rows and otherwise reads once, few, many or a size class.

d_gene	j_gene	abundance	v_gene	CDR3aa	CDR3nt
NA	TRBJ2-7	NA	TRBV5-1	CASSFRRTADSEQYF	TGCGCCAGCAGCTTTCGCCGTACCGCGGACTCCGAGCAGTACTTC
NA	TRBJ2-7	NA	TRBV5-1	CASSSRGPSYEQYF	TGCGCCAGCAGCTCGAGGGGACCCTCCTACGAGCAGTACTTC
TRBD2	TRBJ2-1	once	TRBV6-5	CASRKGLASLKQFF	TGTGCCAGCAGAAAGGGACTAGCAAGCCTCAAGCAGTTCTTC
TRBD1	TRBJ1-2	few	TRBV5-1	CASSEDRGPYPYGYTF	TGCGCCAGCAGCGAGGACAGGGGGCCTTATCCTTATGGCTACACCTTC
NA	TRBJ1-2	NA	TRBV14	CASSQGYGYTF	TGTGCCAGCAGCCAGGGCTATGGCTACACCTTC
NA	TRBJ1-1	NA	TRBV7-8	CASSGVGETSFF	TGTGCCAGCAGCGGGGTGGGCGAAACGTCTTTCTTT
NA	TRBJ1-2	few	TRBV14	CASSQTGTYGYTF	TGTGCCAGCAGCCAGACAGGTACCTATGGCTACACCTTC
NA	TRBJ1-5	NA	TRBV7-9	CASSLGESNQPQHF	TGTGCCAGCAGCCTGGGGGAGTCGAATCAGCCCCAGCATTTT
NA	TRBJ1-3	NA	TRBV5-1	CASSPAGNPSGNTIYF	TGCGCCAGCAGCCCCGCGGGGAACCCCTCTGGAAACACCATATATTTT
TRBD1	TRBJ2-7	few	TRBV27	CASSLRRQGASFMGEQYF	TGTGCCAGCAGTTTAAGGAGACAGGGGGCTTCGTTTATGGGCGAGCAGTACTTC
NA	TRBJ2-2	once	TRBV11-3	CASGSISGELFF	TGTGCCAGCGGGAGTATCTCCGGGGAGCTGTTTTTT
NA	TRBJ1-4	NA	TRBV7-6	CASSLTGEKLFF	TGTGCCAGCAGCCTCACAGGTGAAAAACTGTTTTTT
NA	TRBJ2-5	NA	TRBV27	CASAPRLGTQYF	TGTGCCAGCGCCCCTAGACTCGGGACCCAGTACTTC
TRBD1	TRBJ2-7	NA	TRBV5-1	CASRDRGQDEQYF	TGCGCCAGTAGGGACAGGGGGCAAGACGAGCAGTACTTC
TRBD2	TRBJ2-3	NA	TRBV15	CATSRVPRLAETDTQYF	TGTGCCACCAGCAGAGTCCCGAGACTAGCGGAGACAGATACGCAGTATTTT
NA	TRBJ2-7	NA	TRBV5-4	CASSLASAASSYEQYF	TGTGCCAGCAGCTTGGCCTCGGCGGCTAGCTCCTACGAGCAGTACTTC
NA	TRBJ1-2	NA	TRBV30	CAWSVRGRSGYTF	TGTGCCTGGAGTGTGAGAGGGCGGAGTGGCTACACCTTC
NA	TRBJ1-2	NA	TRBV7-8	CASSLEGRAYYGYTF	TGTGCCAGCAGCTTAGAGGGCAGGGCATACTATGGCTACACCTTC
NA	TRBJ2-1	once	TRBV7-3	CASSPIGRFEQFF	TGTGCCAGCAGCCCAATCGGGCGGTTTGAGCAGTTCTTC
NA	TRBJ2-2	NA	TRBV5-1	CASSWIGGLGTGELFF	TGCGCCAGCAGCTGGATCGGGGGACTGGGGACCGGGGAGCTGTTTTTT
NA	TRBJ1-1	NA	TRBV6-1	CASSAKGGVTEAFF	TGTGCCAGCAGCGCTAAGGGAGGGGTCACTGAAGCTTTCTTT
NA	TRBJ1-5	NA	TRBV6-1	CASSLGGSQPQHF	TGTGCCAGCAGTCTAGGGGGGTCTCAGCCCCAGCATTTT